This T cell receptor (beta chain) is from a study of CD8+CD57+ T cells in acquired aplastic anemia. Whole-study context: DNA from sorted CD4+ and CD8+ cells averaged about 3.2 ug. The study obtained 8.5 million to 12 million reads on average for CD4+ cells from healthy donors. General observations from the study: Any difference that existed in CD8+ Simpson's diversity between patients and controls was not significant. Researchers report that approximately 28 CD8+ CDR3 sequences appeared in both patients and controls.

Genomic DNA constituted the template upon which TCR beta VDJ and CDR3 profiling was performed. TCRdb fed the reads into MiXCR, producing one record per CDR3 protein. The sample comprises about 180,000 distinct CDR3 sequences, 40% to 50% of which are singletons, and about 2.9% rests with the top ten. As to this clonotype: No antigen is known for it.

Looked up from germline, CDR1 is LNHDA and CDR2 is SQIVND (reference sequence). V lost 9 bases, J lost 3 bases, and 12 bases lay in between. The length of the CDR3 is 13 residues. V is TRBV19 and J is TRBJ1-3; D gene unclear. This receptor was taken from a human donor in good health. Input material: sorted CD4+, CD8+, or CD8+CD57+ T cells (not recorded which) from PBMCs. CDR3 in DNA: TGTGCCAGCGAGGAGTTGGGTGGAAACACCATATATTTT. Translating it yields CASEELGGNTIYF.